This T cell receptor (beta chain) was captured by sequencing in a study of blood T cell repertoires in COVID-19. Study overall: COVID-19 samples from acute and convalescent phases originated in the United States, Italy and Spain. T cells, B-cell-depleted T cells, or PBMCs supplied cDNA or gDNA.

Source study methods: Counts of nucleated cells, estimated from reference gene primer amplification, were obtained. The data were produced by immunoSEQ multiplex PCR, yet TCRdb's version contains in-frame clones alone and is incomplete. The V and J calls and the clone size are those of that table, but D and trimming were determined from the DNA. The table records 300,000 to 450,000 clones, 85% of them present only once. From germline, CDR1 is PRHDT and CDR2 FYEKMQ (reference sequence). There are 16 residues in the CDR3. V was pared by 0 bases and J by 2 bases, with 4 bases of the junction left unmatched.

The sample was peripheral blood. The J gene is TRBJ1-5, the V gene TRBV13, with 7 bases fitting TRBD1. This receptor was identified in a woman aged 18-30 years with acute or convalescent COVID-19. CDR3 in DNA: TGTGCCAGCAGCTTAGGGGGGCAGGGGGGCAATCAGCCCCAGCATTTT. This gives the protein CASSLGGQGGNQPQHF.